The 26 T cell receptor beta chains below come from one sample, sequenced in a study of shared clonotypes between healthy human individuals. Clones were sequenced by immunoSEQ multiplex PCR, and TCRdb holds only the in-frame ones, with some missing. Among about 1.1 million clones listed, 75% to 85% were seen once. Sequenced input: memory CD4+ T cells from PBMCs. Subset noted: CD45RA-negative fraction. The origin of the receptors is a man aged 18 to 29 in good health. Some clones in this sample may be carry-over from other donors' samples.

The J gene is TRBJ2-5, the V gene TRBV5-1, with 7 bases lining up with TRBD1. The CDR3 spans 16 residues. The J segment lost 3 bases and the V segment lost 4 bases, leaving 12 bases of the junction unmatched. From germline, CDR1 is SGHRS and CDR2 YFSETQ. CDR3 nucleotides: TGCGCCAGCAGCCGGGGACAGACCTCCTACGAAGAGACCCAGTACTTC. It codes for CASSRGQTSYEETQYF.

On this clone: Other DNA sequences in the sample encode the same CDR3. The J gene is TRBJ1-1, the V gene TRBV5-1, with D possibly being TRBD1 (5 bases). This CDR3 is 14 amino acids long. V gave up 0 bases and J gave up 3 bases, with 9 bases separating them. From germline, CDR1 is SGHRS and CDR2 YFSETQ. The CDR3 protein is CASSLVPGDTEAFF. The CDR3 DNA is TGCGCCAGCAGCTTGGTTCCGGGGGACACTGAAGCTTTCTTT.

This clone was seen only once. The chain is built from TRBV27 and TRBJ1-3, with 8 bases identical to TRBD1. The CDR3 covers 14 residues. Per germline, CDR1 MNHEY and CDR2 SMNVEV (reference sequence). J lost 4 bases, V lost 3 bases, and 2 bases had no gene match. As DNA, the CDR3 is TGTGCCAGCAGTTTGGGGACAGGCGGAAACACCATATATTTT. Protein sequence: CASSLGTGGNTIYF.

The rearrangement uses TRBV28 and TRBJ2-1, with no clear D. CDR1 and CDR2 (germline): MDHEN, SYDVKM. This CDR3 region has 14 residues. Trimming removed 2 bases from V and 3 bases from J, with 8 bases in between. The CDR3 bases are TGTGCCAGCAGTTTAGAGAGTTTCTACAATGAGCAGTTCTTC. Protein product: CASSLESFYNEQFF.

The chain has TRBV5-1 and TRBJ2-5; TRBD1 might be the D (6 bases). The V end was cut by 0 bases, the J end by 1 base, with 16 bases between. This CDR3 has 17 amino acids. Germline CDR1 is SGHRS and CDR2 is YFSETQ. The CDR3 DNA sequence: TGCGCCAGCAGCTTGGAGGGACAACCCGGATCCCAAGAGACCCAGTACTTC. This encodes CASSLEGQPGSQETQYF.

The V gene is TRBV4-1, the J gene TRBJ2-7, with TRBD2 matching 10 bases. Germline V lookup: CDR1 MGHRA, CDR2 YSYEKL. Losses at the gene ends were 2 bases for V and 0 bases for J; bases not matched to a gene: 10. The CDR3 consists of 18 residues. The CDR3 region is CASSQSHLAGARSYEQYF. The CDR3 coding sequence is TGCGCCAGCAGCCAATCTCATCTAGCGGGAGCCCGCTCCTACGAGCAGTACTTC.

V is TRBV7-3 and J is TRBJ2-2, with D possibly being TRBD2 (6 bases). Trimming removed 3 bases at V and 2 bases at J, with 10 bases between. From germline, CDR1 is SGHTA and CDR2 FQGTGA. The CDR3 is made up of 15 amino acids. As DNA, the CDR3 is TGTGCCAGCAGCTTGCAGGGAGGAAACACCGGGGAGCTGTTTTTT. This codes for CASSLQGGNTGELFF.

The chain links TRBV27 to TRBJ2-7, with TRBD2 as a possible D gene (6 bases). Germline-derived CDR1 and CDR2 are MNHEY and SMNVEV (reference sequence). Trimming stripped 6 bases from V and 2 bases from J, with 29 bases between. CDR3 length: 19 residues. CDR3 in amino acids: CASRPLGGGGPAKPYEQYF. The CDR3 bases are TGTGCCAGCAGGCCCCTCGGGGGTGGGGGACCCGCCAAGCCCTACGAGCAGTACTTC.

The chain recombines TRBV6-5 with TRBJ2-2, with D uncertain. CDR3 length: 12 residues. Germline loops: CDR1 MNHEY, CDR2 SVGAGI. Trimming shortened V by 3 bases and J by 5 bases, and 4 bases separated the two germline ends. Written as DNA, the CDR3 is TGTGCCAGCAGTTATGAAACCGGGGAGCTGTTTTTT. Its protein is CASSYETGELFF.

The chain is built from TRBV6-5 and TRBJ1-5; TRBD1 is a possible D gene (6 bases). Germline V gives CDR1 MNHEY, CDR2 SVGAGI. V was clipped by 5 bases and J by 2 bases, with 13 bases between them. There are 15 residues in the CDR3. CDR3 region: CASSPKGDGNQPQHF. The CDR3, as DNA: TGTGCCAGCAGTCCCAAGGGGGACGGCAATCAGCCCCAGCATTTT.

The rearrangement joins TRBV5-6 to TRBJ1-3; no firm D call. This CDR3 comprises 14 residues. V was trimmed by 2 bases and J by 4 bases, leaving 10 bases between them. Germline lookup yields CDR1 SGHDT and CDR2 YYEEEE. CDR3 sequence reads: CASSLGQPGNTIYF. CDR3 nucleotides: TGTGCCAGCAGCTTAGGCCAGCCGGGAAACACCATATATTTT.

The V gene is TRBV11-2, the J gene TRBJ2-7, with D unclear. Germline CDR1 and CDR2: SGHAT and FQNNGV. Trimming stripped 5 bases from V and 1 base from J, with 15 bases between. The CDR3 contains 15 residues. DNA for the CDR3: TGTGCCAGCAGCCCCGTGGTTGGGCGGTCCTACGAGCAGTACTTC. This gives the protein CASSPVVGRSYEQYF.

V is TRBV2 and J is TRBJ1-5; the D gene is possibly TRBD1 (6 bases). The CDR3 has 12 residues. Trimming took off 7 bases at V and 6 bases at J, with 10 bases between the two ends. Germline V gene data show CDR1 as SNHLY and CDR2 as FYNNEI. The CDR3 spells CASNRDGQPQHF. The CDR3 bases are TGTGCCAGCAACAGGGATGGTCAGCCCCAGCATTTT.

This chain links TRBV11-1 with TRBJ2-2; TRBD1 might be the D (7 bases). Germline lookup yields CDR1 SGHAT and CDR2 FQDESV (reference sequence). V lost 5 bases to trimming and J lost 5 bases, with 15 bases between them. The CDR3 loop spans 15 amino acids. For the CDR3, the DNA is TGTGCCAGCAGCCAGGAGGGGGCTCGGACCGGGGAGCTGTTTTTT. Its protein product is CASSQEGARTGELFF.

The CDR3 region has the DNA TGTGCCAGCAGCCCCGGAGTTGGCAATCAGCCCCAGCATTTT. Its translation is CASSPGVGNQPQHF. The J gene is TRBJ1-5, the V gene TRBV7-3; D not resolved. The V end was cut by 5 bases, the J end by 2 bases, with 10 bases between. Germline V gene data show CDR1 as SGHTA and CDR2 as FQGTGA. The CDR3 totals 14 residues.

The chain joins TRBV6-1 to TRBJ2-3; 11 nucleotides line up with TRBD2. The CDR3 sequence is 15 residues long. J gave up 2 bases and V 6 bases, and 4 bases lay outside the gene matches. Germline V gives CDR1 MNHNS, CDR2 SASEGT. CDR3 amino acids: CASRIAGGITDTQYF. In nucleotides, the CDR3 is TGTGCCAGCAGGATAGCGGGAGGGATCACAGATACGCAGTATTTT.

The chain joins TRBV7-6 to TRBJ1-1; D may be TRBD1 (5 bases). V lost 0 bases to trimming and J lost 5 bases, with 13 bases between them. The CDR3 runs to 15 residues. From germline, CDR1 is SGHVS and CDR2 FNYEAQ. CDR3 bases: TGTGCCAGCAGCTTAGCCGGGACCCCCGGGACTGAAGCTTTCTTT. Its translation is CASSLAGTPGTEAFF.

This chain joins TRBV10-3 and TRBJ2-7; TRBD1 matches 9 bases. The V gene end was trimmed by 10 bases and the J gene end by 4 bases; junction bases not matched to a gene: 14. The CDR3 length is 15 residues. Germline CDR1 and CDR2: ENHRY and SYGVKD. CDR3 region: CATAGVQGAGYEQYF. DNA of the CDR3: TGTGCCACCGCCGGTGTACAGGGGGCTGGATACGAGCAGTACTTC.

The chain joins TRBV4-1 to TRBJ2-3; the D is unclear. V lost 2 bases, J lost 0 bases, and 9 bases lay in between. CDR1 and CDR2 (germline): MGHRA, YSYEKL. There are 15 residues in the CDR3. CDR3 nucleotide sequence: TGCGCCAGCAGCCAACTAACCGGGAGCACAGATACGCAGTATTTT. Translating it yields CASSQLTGSTDTQYF.

This clone was counted only a few times. The chain couples TRBV30 to TRBJ1-1, with 7 bases aligning to TRBD1. Germline values: CDR1 GTSNPN, CDR2 SVGIG (reference sequence). Losses at the gene ends were 2 bases for V and 9 bases for J; bases not matched to a gene: 12. The length of the CDR3 is 14 residues. The CDR3 sequence: CAWSPDRQGIKAFF. DNA of the CDR3: TGTGCCTGGAGTCCAGACCGACAGGGAATAAAAGCTTTCTTT.

Regarding this clone: A much larger clone differs by one base, so this may be a read error. This sample includes further DNA sequences coding for the same CDR3. This sequence joins TRBV28 and TRBJ2-2; 8 nucleotides line up with TRBD2. Germline CDR1 and CDR2: MDHEN and SYDVKM. The CDR3 is 17 residues long. V gave up 4 bases and J gave up 5 bases; unmatched junction bases: 12. The CDR3 DNA is TGTGCCAGCAGTTCATCCGGGGGGCGGGAGGTTACCGGGGAGCTGTTTTTT. Its protein product is CASSSSGGREVTGELFF.

At least ten counts were recorded for this clone. The chain links TRBV28 to TRBJ1-5; TRBD1 agrees at 9 bases. Unmatched junction bases numbered 10, after V lost 5 bases and J lost 2 bases. The CDR3 is made up of 17 amino acids. The germline V gene encodes CDR1 MDHEN and CDR2 SYDVKM. CDR3 in DNA: TGTGCCAGCAGTCCCCCGGGACAGGGTCGTCGCAATCAGCCCCAGCATTTT. Amino acids: CASSPPGQGRRNQPQHF. The full variable domain, completed using reference TRBV28 and TRBJ1-5, is DVKVTQSSRYLVKRTGEKVFLECVQDMDHENMFWYRQDPGLGLRLIYFSYDVKMKEKGDIPEGYSVSREKKERFSLILESASTNQTSMYLCASSPPGQGRRNQPQHFGDGTRLSIL.

This clone is a singleton in its sample. V is TRBV28 and J is TRBJ1-5, with a tentative D call TRBD1 (5 bases). The germline CDR1 and CDR2 sequences are MDHEN and SYDVKM. Trimming removed 4 bases at V and 9 bases at J, with 16 bases between. The CDR3 consists of 14 residues. The CDR3 sequence: CASSSTALGRPQHF. The CDR3 bases are TGTGCCAGCAGTTCGACAGCCCTCGGTCGGCCCCAGCATTTT.

The rearrangement joins TRBV5-1 to TRBJ1-2, with a possible D match to TRBD1 (6 bases). The V end lost 0 bases, the J end lost 5 bases, and 11 bases lay between the germline ends. This CDR3 contains 14 residues. Germline CDR1 and CDR2: SGHRS and YFSETQ. Written as DNA, the CDR3 is TGCGCCAGCAGCTTGGGTCCAGGGGCATATGGCTACACCTTC. Translation: CASSLGPGAYGYTF.

This clone turned up a few times. The chain has TRBV2 and TRBJ1-2; 8 nucleotides align to TRBD1. With 8 bases clipped from V and 3 bases from J, the junction kept 2 bases outside the gene matches. The germline V gene has CDR1 SNHLY and CDR2 FYNNEI. This CDR3 is built from 12 residues. The CDR3, as DNA: TGTGCCAGCGCGACAGGGGACTATGGCTACACCTTC. This translates into CASATGDYGYTF.

The chain's CDR3 is CAWSGPHEAFF. For the CDR3, the DNA is TGTGCCTGGAGCGGTCCCCATGAAGCTTTCTTT. The chain links TRBV30 to TRBJ1-1; D not resolved. The CDR3 totals 11 residues. With 3 bases removed from V and 7 bases from J, the gap between germline ends came to 9 bases. The germline gives CDR1 GTSNPN, CDR2 SVGIG (reference sequence). The entire variable domain, with the rest obtained from reference TRBV30 and TRBJ1-1, is as follows: SQTIHQWPATLVQPVGSPLSLECTVEGTSNPNLYWYRQAAGRGLQLLFYSVGIGQISSEVPQNLSASRPQDRQFILSSKKLLLSDSGFYLCAWSGPHEAFFGQGTRLTVV.